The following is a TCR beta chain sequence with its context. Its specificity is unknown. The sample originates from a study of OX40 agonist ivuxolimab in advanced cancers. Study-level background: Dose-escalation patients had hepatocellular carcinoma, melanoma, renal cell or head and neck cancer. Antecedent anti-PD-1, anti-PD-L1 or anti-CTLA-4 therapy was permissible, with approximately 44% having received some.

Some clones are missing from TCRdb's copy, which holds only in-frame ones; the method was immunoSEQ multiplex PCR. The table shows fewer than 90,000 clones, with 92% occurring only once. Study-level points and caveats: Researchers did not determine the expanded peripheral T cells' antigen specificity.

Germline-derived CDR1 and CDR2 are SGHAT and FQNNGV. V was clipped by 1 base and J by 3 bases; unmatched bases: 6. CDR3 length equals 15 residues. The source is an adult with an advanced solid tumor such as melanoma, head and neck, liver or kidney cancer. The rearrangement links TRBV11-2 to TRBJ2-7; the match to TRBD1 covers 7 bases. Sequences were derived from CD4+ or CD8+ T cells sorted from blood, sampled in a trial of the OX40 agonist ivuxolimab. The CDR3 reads CASSLGTGEGYEQYF. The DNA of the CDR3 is TGTGCCAGCAGCTTAGGCACAGGGGAAGGCTACGAGCAGTACTTC.